This entry is about one T cell receptor beta chain. What it binds is not known. Genomic DNA belonging to each subset was distributed in equal measure over several immunoSEQ plates. Per sorted-subset replicate PCR, input was approximately 180 ng DNA, representing tens of thousands of T cell genomes. Assay used: immunoSEQ multiplex PCR; TCRdb lists only in-frame clones, some missing. The profile shows more than 1.2 million clones, approximately 98.5% of them singletons. The data derive from a study of shared clonotypes between healthy human individuals. Germline V CDR1 and CDR2: SGHRS, YFSETQ. Trimming at V came to 8 bases and at J to 4 bases, leaving 14 bases not matched to a gene. The length of the CDR3 is 16 residues. Study results and limitations: Non-shared clonotypes displayed generation probabilities falling below those of clonotypes present in all four donors.

Investigators divided CD4+ cells into CD45RA+ naive and CD45RA-negative memory subsets. The clonotype originates from a man aged 25 to 40 in good health. Material for sequencing was naive CD4+ T cells sorted from blood. This sample's subset: CD45RA+ positively selected. This sequence joins TRBV5-1 and TRBJ2-2, with 7 nucleotides matching TRBD2. The DNA for the CDR3 is TGCGCCAGTACAAGTATTGGCGGGAGAAGCACCGGGGAGCTGTTTTTT. As protein: CASTSIGGRSTGELFF.